In this sample, the clone carrying this T cell receptor (beta chain) turned up a few times. Its matching antigen is unknown. This entry belongs to a study of blood T cells in healthy people across ages. A sample-barcoded 5' primer and a J-beta primer mix were used in a second PCR of roughly 6 to 11 cycles. TCRdb redid the calling of the 5' RACE reads with MiXCR, one entry per CDR3 protein. The sample contains nearly 800,000 distinct CDR3 sequences, 56% of which appear only once. Study outcomes and limitations: The study lacked donor CMV status, which possibly confounded expanded clonotype changes.

Ranging in age from about 6 to 95, the donors were healthy Caucasian individuals from Russia. Germline V lookup: CDR1 LGHNT, CDR2 FRNRAP. This CDR3 comprises 11 residues. Trimming cost V 2 bases and J 5 bases, with 4 bases left between them. The source material was blood. The chain employs TRBV12-5 and TRBJ2-7, with D hard to call. The sequence derives from a man between 35 and 55 years old in good health. CDR3 sequence reads: CASGLLNEQYF. Written as DNA, the CDR3 is TGTGCTAGTGGTTTGTTGAACGAGCAGTACTTC.